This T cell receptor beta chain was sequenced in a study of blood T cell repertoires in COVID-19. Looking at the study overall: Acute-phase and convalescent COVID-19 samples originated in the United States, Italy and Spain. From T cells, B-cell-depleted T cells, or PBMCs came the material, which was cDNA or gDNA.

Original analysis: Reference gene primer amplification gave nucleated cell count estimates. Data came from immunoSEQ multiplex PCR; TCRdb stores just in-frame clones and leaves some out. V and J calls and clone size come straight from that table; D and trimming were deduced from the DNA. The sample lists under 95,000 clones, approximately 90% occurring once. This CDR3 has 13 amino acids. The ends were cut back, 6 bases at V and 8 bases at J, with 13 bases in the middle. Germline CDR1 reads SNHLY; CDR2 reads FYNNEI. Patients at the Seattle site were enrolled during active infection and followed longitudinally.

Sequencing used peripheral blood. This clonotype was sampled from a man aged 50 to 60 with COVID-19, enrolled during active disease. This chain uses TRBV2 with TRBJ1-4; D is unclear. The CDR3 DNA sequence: TGTGCCAGCAGCAGGAGGCTTGGGGAAAAACTGTTTTTT. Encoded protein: CASSRRLGEKLFF.